The rows below give T cell receptor beta chains drawn from one sample of a study of cytomegalovirus exposure and HLA in healthy donors. Here immunoSEQ multiplex PCR was the method, and the copy in TCRdb shows in-frame clones only, minus some. The table records around 130,000 clones, roughly 79% of them present only once. Material for sequencing was PBMCs. Source of these receptors: a woman aged 18-29 years in good health and CMV-seronegative. Each CDR3 is given with its conserved first and last residue. The D gene is left open where the match is weak. The size entry is marked missing in some rows and otherwise reads once, few, many or a size class.

J gene: TRBJ1-5; CDR3 length: 14; V gene: TRBV6-5; D gene: .; clone size: few; CDR3 protein: CASSSGFSNQPQHF; CDR3 DNA: TGTGCCAGCAGTTCAGGGTTTAGCAATCAGCCCCAGCATTTT
J gene: TRBJ2-2; CDR3 length: 14; V gene: TRBV27; D gene: TRBD2; clone size: .; CDR3 protein: CASTLAYNTGELFF; CDR3 DNA: TGTGCCAGCACACTAGCGTATAACACCGGGGAGCTGTTTTTT
J gene: TRBJ2-3; CDR3 length: 17; V gene: TRBV7-2; D gene: .; clone size: .; CDR3 protein: CASSLRLEPPFTDTQYF; CDR3 DNA: TGTGCCAGCAGCTTGCGACTAGAGCCTCCTTTCACAGATACGCAGTATTTT
J gene: TRBJ1-1; CDR3 length: 16; V gene: TRBV19; D gene: TRBD1; clone size: .; CDR3 protein: CASSITGGARNTEAFF; CDR3 DNA: TGTGCCAGTAGTATTACAGGGGGCGCGCGGAACACTGAAGCTTTCTTT
J gene: TRBJ1-2; CDR3 length: 14; V gene: TRBV27; D gene: .; clone size: .; CDR3 protein: CASSPGSALFGYTF; CDR3 DNA: TGTGCCAGCAGCCCAGGGTCAGCCCTTTTCGGCTACACCTTC
J gene: TRBJ1-1; CDR3 length: 13; V gene: TRBV29-1; D gene: .; clone size: .; CDR3 protein: CSVGLSLNTEAFF; CDR3 DNA: TGCAGCGTTGGGTTGAGTTTAAACACTGAAGCTTTCTTT
J gene: TRBJ1-2; CDR3 length: 16; V gene: TRBV5-6; D gene: TRBD1; clone size: .; CDR3 protein: CASSQTVRGVDYGYTF; CDR3 DNA: TGTGCCAGCAGCCAAACGGTCAGGGGGGTAGACTATGGCTACACCTTC
J gene: TRBJ1-2; CDR3 length: 15; V gene: TRBV5-4; D gene: TRBD1; clone size: .; CDR3 protein: CASSLEGALPYGYTF; CDR3 DNA: TGTGCCAGCAGCTTGGAGGGGGCGCTCCCCTATGGCTACACCTTC
J gene: TRBJ1-3; CDR3 length: 13; V gene: TRBV30; D gene: .; clone size: .; CDR3 protein: CAWRESSGNTIYF; CDR3 DNA: TGTGCCTGGAGGGAGAGCTCTGGAAACACCATATATTTT
J gene: TRBJ1-2; CDR3 length: 14; V gene: TRBV5-1; D gene: .; clone size: .; CDR3 protein: CASSLDPESYGYTF; CDR3 DNA: TGCGCCAGCAGCTTGGATCCAGAATCCTATGGCTACACCTTC
J gene: TRBJ1-2; CDR3 length: 12; V gene: TRBV6-4; D gene: TRBD1; clone size: once; CDR3 protein: CASRETGGSYTF; CDR3 DNA: TGTGCCAGCAGGGAGACAGGGGGAAGCTACACCTTC
J gene: TRBJ1-5; CDR3 length: 13; V gene: TRBV7-2; D gene: .; clone size: .; CDR3 protein: CASSFGLSQPQHF; CDR3 DNA: TGTGCCAGCAGCTTCGGTTTGTCTCAGCCCCAGCATTTT
J gene: TRBJ2-3; CDR3 length: 16; V gene: TRBV4-2; D gene: .; clone size: once; CDR3 protein: CASSHSVMGGWDTQYF; CDR3 DNA: TGTGCCAGCAGCCATAGCGTGATGGGGGGATGGGATACGCAGTATTTT
J gene: TRBJ1-1; CDR3 length: 14; V gene: TRBV27; D gene: .; clone size: .; CDR3 protein: CASSFYPSTGEAFF; CDR3 DNA: TGTGCCAGCAGTTTCTACCCGTCCACAGGAGAAGCTTTCTTT
J gene: TRBJ1-5; CDR3 length: 14; V gene: TRBV19; D gene: .; clone size: few; CDR3 protein: CATHRGHSNQPQHF; CDR3 DNA: TGTGCCACCCACCGTGGGCATAGCAATCAGCCCCAGCATTTT
J gene: TRBJ1-3; CDR3 length: 14; V gene: TRBV10-3; D gene: TRBD1; clone size: .; CDR3 protein: CATGQGSSGNTIYF; CDR3 DNA: TGTGCCACCGGACAGGGGAGCTCTGGAAACACCATATATTTT
J gene: TRBJ1-1; CDR3 length: 13; V gene: TRBV5-6; D gene: TRBD1; clone size: .; CDR3 protein: CASSFRRQGVAFF; CDR3 DNA: TGTGCCAGCAGCTTTAGACGACAGGGTGTAGCTTTCTTT
J gene: TRBJ2-5; CDR3 length: 16; V gene: TRBV7-9; D gene: TRBD2; clone size: .; CDR3 protein: CASRITELAGSEAQYF; CDR3 DNA: TGTGCCAGCAGAATAACGGAACTAGCGGGGTCCGAGGCCCAGTACTTC
J gene: TRBJ1-1; CDR3 length: 15; V gene: TRBV4-1; D gene: .; clone size: .; CDR3 protein: CASSQIQEGVTEAFF; CDR3 DNA: TGCGCCAGCAGCCAAATACAGGAAGGGGTCACTGAAGCTTTCTTT
J gene: TRBJ2-3; CDR3 length: 19; V gene: TRBV6-1; D gene: TRBD2; clone size: .; CDR3 protein: CASSETSGRVPIPTDTQYF; CDR3 DNA: TGTGCCAGCAGTGAGACTAGCGGGAGGGTACCTATACCCACAGATACGCAGTATTTT
J gene: TRBJ1-2; CDR3 length: 15; V gene: TRBV2; D gene: .; clone size: .; CDR3 protein: CASSEGEVLGYGYTF; CDR3 DNA: TGTGCCAGCAGTGAGGGTGAGGTACTAGGCTATGGCTACACCTTC
J gene: TRBJ1-1; CDR3 length: 11; V gene: TRBV5-6; D gene: .; clone size: few; CDR3 protein: CASSTDTEAFF; CDR3 DNA: TGTGCCAGCAGCACGGACACTGAAGCTTTCTTT
J gene: TRBJ2-1; CDR3 length: 15; V gene: TRBV10-3; D gene: TRBD2; clone size: .; CDR3 protein: CASRLAGGSANEQFF; CDR3 DNA: TGTGCCAGCCGACTAGCGGGAGGTAGTGCCAATGAGCAGTTCTTC
J gene: TRBJ1-2; CDR3 length: 14; V gene: TRBV6-5; D gene: .; clone size: .; CDR3 protein: CASSYSRFNYGYTF; CDR3 DNA: TGTGCCAGCAGTTACTCCCGGTTCAACTATGGCTACACCTTC
J gene: TRBJ1-2; CDR3 length: 14; V gene: TRBV7-8; D gene: TRBD1; clone size: .; CDR3 protein: CASSPGQGRGGYTF; CDR3 DNA: TGTGCCAGCAGCCCAGGACAGGGGCGGGGTGGCTACACCTTC
J gene: TRBJ2-7; CDR3 length: 12; V gene: TRBV28; D gene: .; clone size: .; CDR3 protein: CASTSATYEQYF; CDR3 DNA: TGTGCCAGCACCAGCGCGACCTACGAGCAGTACTTC
J gene: TRBJ2-1; CDR3 length: 14; V gene: TRBV4-1; D gene: .; clone size: few; CDR3 protein: CASSQDLSYNEQFF; CDR3 DNA: TGCGCCAGCAGCCAAGATCTCTCCTACAATGAGCAGTTCTTC
J gene: TRBJ2-2; CDR3 length: 15; V gene: TRBV27; D gene: TRBD1; clone size: .; CDR3 protein: CASRSGGRDTGELFF; CDR3 DNA: TGTGCCAGCAGATCAGGGGGCAGAGACACCGGGGAGCTGTTTTTT
J gene: TRBJ2-1; CDR3 length: 13; V gene: TRBV21-1; D gene: .; clone size: .; CDR3 protein: CASRGTGGSEQFF; CDR3 DNA: TGTGCCAGCAGGGGGACAGGGGGCAGTGAGCAGTTCTTC
J gene: TRBJ1-1; CDR3 length: 14; V gene: TRBV29-1; D gene: .; clone size: .; CDR3 protein: CSVEVLGQPTEAFF; CDR3 DNA: TGCAGCGTTGAAGTCCTAGGACAGCCGACTGAAGCTTTCTTT
J gene: TRBJ1-1; CDR3 length: 12; V gene: TRBV5-4; D gene: .; clone size: .; CDR3 protein: CASGPVLTEAFF; CDR3 DNA: TGTGCCAGCGGGCCCGTTTTGACTGAAGCTTTCTTT
J gene: TRBJ2-6; CDR3 length: 15; V gene: TRBV6-5; D gene: .; clone size: once; CDR3 protein: CASSYGQGGTNVLTF; CDR3 DNA: TGTGCCAGCAGTTACGGGCAGGGAGGAACCAACGTCCTGACTTTC
J gene: TRBJ2-2; CDR3 length: 15; V gene: TRBV2; D gene: .; clone size: .; CDR3 protein: CASRIADPNTGELFF; CDR3 DNA: TGTGCCAGCAGGATAGCGGATCCGAACACCGGGGAGCTGTTTTTT
J gene: TRBJ1-2; CDR3 length: 17; V gene: TRBV30; D gene: .; clone size: .; CDR3 protein: CAWSVGIISTVYYGYTF; CDR3 DNA: TGTGCCTGGAGTGTAGGTATTATATCGACAGTCTACTATGGCTACACCTTC
J gene: TRBJ1-1; CDR3 length: 15; V gene: TRBV10-3; D gene: TRBD1; clone size: .; CDR3 protein: CAMGDRGRVGTEAFF; CDR3 DNA: TGTGCCATGGGGGACAGGGGGCGCGTGGGCACTGAAGCTTTCTTT
J gene: TRBJ2-7; CDR3 length: 15; V gene: TRBV5-1; D gene: TRBD2; clone size: .; CDR3 protein: CASRLGLAGDYEQYF; CDR3 DNA: TGCGCCAGCAGGTTAGGACTAGCGGGGGACTACGAGCAGTACTTC
J gene: TRBJ2-7; CDR3 length: 15; V gene: TRBV27; D gene: TRBD2; clone size: .; CDR3 protein: CASSRRVGREDEQYF; CDR3 DNA: TGTGCCAGCAGCCGGCGGGTGGGGAGGGAGGACGAGCAGTACTTC
J gene: TRBJ2-7; CDR3 length: 15; V gene: TRBV27; D gene: .; clone size: .; CDR3 protein: CASSLGSGIENEQYF; CDR3 DNA: TGTGCCAGCAGTTTAGGCAGCGGAATTGAGAACGAGCAGTACTTC
J gene: TRBJ2-3; CDR3 length: 15; V gene: TRBV19; D gene: TRBD1; clone size: .; CDR3 protein: CASSFQGEGTDTQYF; CDR3 DNA: TGTGCCAGTAGTTTCCAGGGGGAAGGAACAGATACGCAGTATTTT
J gene: TRBJ1-1; CDR3 length: 14; V gene: TRBV7-9; D gene: .; clone size: .; CDR3 protein: CASLRDSMNTEAFF; CDR3 DNA: TGTGCCAGCCTACGGGATTCGATGAACACTGAAGCTTTCTTT
J gene: TRBJ2-7; CDR3 length: 15; V gene: TRBV6-5; D gene: TRBD2; clone size: .; CDR3 protein: CASSPGLEGLREQYF; CDR3 DNA: TGTGCCAGCAGTCCAGGACTAGAGGGCCTCCGCGAGCAGTACTTC
J gene: TRBJ2-3; CDR3 length: 16; V gene: TRBV5-1; D gene: TRBD2; clone size: few; CDR3 protein: CASSFPSGRVRDTQYF; CDR3 DNA: TGCGCCAGCAGCTTTCCTAGCGGGAGGGTGAGAGATACGCAGTATTTT
J gene: TRBJ1-1; CDR3 length: 10; V gene: TRBV7-9; D gene: .; clone size: .; CDR3 protein: CASSPQEAFF; CDR3 DNA: TGTGCCAGCAGCCCACAGGAAGCTTTCTTT
J gene: TRBJ2-5; CDR3 length: 14; V gene: TRBV5-1; D gene: .; clone size: .; CDR3 protein: CASSYPGRGETQYF; CDR3 DNA: TGCGCCAGCAGCTATCCCGGGAGAGGGGAGACCCAGTACTTC
J gene: TRBJ1-2; CDR3 length: 13; V gene: TRBV7-6; D gene: .; clone size: .; CDR3 protein: CASSPGKNYGYTF; CDR3 DNA: TGTGCCAGCAGCCCAGGGAAGAACTATGGCTACACCTTC
J gene: TRBJ1-5; CDR3 length: 17; V gene: TRBV6-4; D gene: .; clone size: .; CDR3 protein: CASSDAPQAEGNQPQHF; CDR3 DNA: TGTGCCAGCAGTGACGCTCCCCAGGCGGAGGGAAATCAGCCCCAGCATTTT
J gene: TRBJ2-1; CDR3 length: 15; V gene: TRBV7-9; D gene: .; clone size: .; CDR3 protein: CASSLGSLEAAEQFF; CDR3 DNA: TGTGCCAGCAGCTTAGGTAGCTTGGAAGCCGCTGAGCAGTTCTTC
J gene: TRBJ2-5; CDR3 length: 13; V gene: TRBV9; D gene: .; clone size: .; CDR3 protein: CASSARYQETQYF; CDR3 DNA: TGTGCCAGCAGCGCCCGGTACCAAGAGACCCAGTACTTC
J gene: TRBJ2-7; CDR3 length: 14; V gene: TRBV19; D gene: TRBD2; clone size: .; CDR3 protein: CASSSSGRVGEQYF; CDR3 DNA: TGTGCCAGTAGTTCCAGCGGGAGGGTAGGGGAGCAGTACTTC
J gene: TRBJ2-7; CDR3 length: 14; V gene: TRBV11-2; D gene: TRBD1; clone size: .; CDR3 protein: CASSPYRGSYEQYF; CDR3 DNA: TGTGCCAGCAGCCCATACAGGGGGTCCTACGAGCAGTACTTC
J gene: TRBJ1-5; CDR3 length: 15; V gene: TRBV4-1; D gene: .; clone size: .; CDR3 protein: CASSQGTAENQPQHF; CDR3 DNA: TGCGCCAGCAGCCAAGGGACAGCTGAGAATCAGCCCCAGCATTTT